Each of the 15 T cell receptor beta chains below was sequenced from the same sample in a study of identical twins. TCRdb re-analysed the 5' RACE reads in MiXCR, keeping a single row per CDR3 protein. Of some 900,000 distinct CDR3 sequences listed, about 12% are singletons. This sample was also put to use in a study of yellow fever vaccine responses in identical twins.

Sequences were obtained from PBMCs. The source is a woman under 30 in good health.

The table lists this clonotype with a few counts. Compared with germline, one end of the junction differs, possibly owing to a read error. CDR3 sequence: CGAGTGGVLRFQSNDGCTF. The CDR3 DNA follows: TGCGGGGCCGGGACAGGGGGCGTTCTACGATTCCAATCGAATGATGGCTGCACCTTC. The rearrangement links TRBV4-1 to TRBJ1-2, with 12 bases matching TRBD1. CDR3 length equals 19 residues. The germline V gene has CDR1 MGHRA and CDR2 YSYEKL.

This clonotype was recorded a few times. The V call is TRBV7-8, the J call TRBJ2-7; maybe TRBD2 (5 bases). Trimming pared 5 bases from V and 0 bases from J, leaving 17 bases between. This CDR3 contains 16 residues. Germline CDR1 SGHVS, CDR2 FQNEAQ. CDR3 residues: CASSQEGSTFSYEQYF. The CDR3 nucleotides read TGTGCCAGCAGCCAAGAGGGTAGCACCTTCTCCTACGAGCAGTACTTC.

The gene calls are TRBV6-1 and TRBJ2-1; tentative D call: TRBD2 (5 bases). Per germline, CDR1 MNHNS and CDR2 SASEGT. V gave up 6 bases and J gave up 4 bases, with 13 bases separating them. CDR3 length: 14 amino acids. The CDR3 reads CASRIGGRYNEQFF. The CDR3 region has the DNA TGTGCCAGCAGGATAGGAGGCAGATACAATGAGCAGTTCTTC.

The V gene is TRBV12-3 or TRBV12-4, the J gene TRBJ1-5; 7 nucleotides agree with TRBD1. The CDR3 is made up of 14 amino acids. Losses at the gene ends were 5 bases for V and 1 base for J; bases not matched to a gene: 2. CDR3 in amino acids: CASSRRGSNQPQHF. CDR3 DNA sequence: TGTGCCAGCAGTCGCAGGGGGAGCAATCAGCCCCAGCATTTT.

The rearrangement links TRBV20-1 to TRBJ2-3; TRBD2 agrees at 10 bases. J lost 5 bases, V lost 7 bases, and 12 bases had no gene match. Germline V gives CDR1 DFQATT, CDR2 SNEGSKA (reference sequence). This CDR3 region has 15 residues. CDR3 in DNA: TGCAGTGTGCGAGCGGGGGGGCGGGGTGGAGATACGCAGTATTTT. Its protein product is CSVRAGGRGGDTQYF.

The chain is built from TRBV12-5 and TRBJ2-1, with TRBD1 matching over 8 bases. V lost 2 bases, J lost 4 bases, and 10 bases stayed unmatched. Per the germline V gene, CDR1 is LGHNT and CDR2 is FRNRAP. There are 17 residues in the CDR3. The CDR3 nucleotides read TGTGCTAGTGGTTTGAACCCGGGACAGGCGACGTACAATGAGCAGTTCTTC. Its translation is CASGLNPGQATYNEQFF.

This clonotype was counted a few times. Here the CDR3 reads CASSQVGTGAYNEQFF. For the CDR3, the DNA is TGTGCCAGCAGCCAAGTAGGGACAGGGGCGTACAATGAGCAGTTCTTC. The chain has TRBV3-1 and TRBJ2-1, with 10 bases matching TRBD1. This CDR3 comprises 16 residues. Germline V lookup: CDR1 LGHDT, CDR2 YNNKEL (reference sequence). J lost 4 bases, V lost 1 base, and 4 bases had no gene match.

This clonotype was seen a handful of times. CDR3 in DNA: TGTGCCAGCATCCTGGGGCTAGCGGGAGCTGGGGAGCAGTTCTTC. Translating it yields CASILGLAGAGEQFF. V is TRBV7-8 and J is TRBJ2-1, with 10 bases matching TRBD2. Germline V gene sequence: CDR1 SGHVS, CDR2 FQNEAQ. Unmatched junction bases numbered 13, after V lost 7 bases and J lost 10 bases. The CDR3 covers 15 residues.

The chain joins TRBV7-6 to TRBJ2-1; 11 bases fit TRBD1. The CDR3 spans 17 residues. Germline CDR1 is SGHVS and CDR2 is FNYEAQ. Unmatched junction bases numbered 15, after V lost 4 bases and J lost 10 bases. The CDR3 reads CASSYYLAGQGVDEQFF. The CDR3, as DNA: TGTGCCAGCAGCTATTACTTAGCGGGACAGGGGGTGGACGAGCAGTTCTTC.

This chain connects TRBV12-3 or TRBV12-4 to TRBJ2-1; 12 bases are shared with TRBD2. V lost 8 bases to trimming and J lost 6 bases; unmatched junction nucleotides: 11. This CDR3 is 16 amino acids long. CDR3 DNA: TGTGCCAGCTTAAGTTTGCTGGGACTAGCGGGCAATGAGCAGTTCTTC. It encodes CASLSLLGLAGNEQFF.

A few counts support this clonotype. The CDR3 reads CASRPGGAYQPQHF. The CDR3 DNA reads as TGTGCCAGCAGGCCAGGGGGGGCGTATCAGCCCCAGCATTTT. The chain combines TRBV2 with TRBJ1-5, with 7 bases fitting TRBD1. With 6 bases clipped from V and 5 bases from J, the junction kept 7 bases outside the gene matches. This CDR3 contains 14 residues. The germline CDR1 and CDR2 sequences are SNHLY and FYNNEI.

The chain is built from TRBV12-3 or TRBV12-4 and TRBJ1-1, with D perhaps matching TRBD1 (5 bases). V was trimmed by 4 bases and J by 1 base, leaving 13 bases between them. The CDR3 runs 15 residues. Here the CDR3 reads CASSSPGTQNTEAFF. The CDR3 DNA follows: TGTGCCAGCAGTTCACCCGGGACGCAGAACACTGAAGCTTTCTTT.

This sequence joins TRBV12-5 and TRBJ2-7; no firm D call. The CDR3 spans 14 residues. Germline CDR1 LGHNT, CDR2 FRNRAP. With 6 bases removed from V and 0 bases from J, the gap between germline ends came to 12 bases. The CDR3 sequence is CASGCRRYSYEQYV. The CDR3 coding sequence is TGTGCTAGTGGCTGCAGACGGTACTCCTACGAGCAGTACGTC.

This chain connects TRBV6-1 to TRBJ2-1, with 12 bases lining up with TRBD2. V lost 7 bases and J lost 6; bases outside the gene matches: 7. CDR1 and CDR2 (germline): MNHNS, SASEGT. The CDR3 spans 15 residues. CDR3 residues: CASNFLAGGPNEQFF. The DNA of the CDR3 is TGTGCCAGCAACTTCCTAGCGGGGGGGCCCAATGAGCAGTTCTTC.

This chain connects TRBV7-9 to TRBJ2-1, with 10 positions matching TRBD2. Germline V gene lookup returns CDR1 SEHNR and CDR2 FQNEAQ (reference sequence). V was pared by 3 bases and J by 10 bases, with 6 bases of the junction left unmatched. CDR3 length: 14 residues. The CDR3, as DNA: TGTGCCAGCAGCTTTCGCCTAGCGGGGGAAGAGCAGTTCTTC. Its protein product is CASSFRLAGEEQFF.